The 9 T cell receptor beta chains below were found in one sample sequenced in a study of T cells in Graves' hyperthyroidism and ophthalmopathy. Researchers took RNA transcripts and amplified the TCR beta CDR3 regions from them. During a first-round RT-PCR of the TCR CDR3, the HTBI primer set was used. TCRdb re-called the multiplex PCR reads with MiXCR, one entry per CDR3 protein. The sample lists 200,000 to 250,000 distinct CDR3 sequences, about a sixth occurring once. Sequenced sample: blood. All receptors derive from a middle-aged man with Graves' hyperthyroidism.

This clonotype showed up just a few times. The rearrangement uses TRBV5-1 and TRBJ2-2, with a tentative D call TRBD2 (6 bases). CDR1 is SGHRS and CDR2 is YFSETQ in the germline V gene. The germline V and J ends were trimmed by 2 bases and 3 bases, with 17 bases remaining between them. The CDR3 has 17 amino acids. CDR3 region: CASSLIWGRSDTGELFF. In DNA, the CDR3 is TGCGCCAGCAGCTTAATTTGGGGGAGGAGCGACACCGGGGAGCTGTTTTTT.

At least ten counts were recorded for this clonotype. The chain employs TRBV28 and TRBJ2-5; D unclear. V lost 7 bases and J 5 bases, leaving 20 bases between the germline ends. This CDR3 spans 15 amino acids. The germline CDR1 and CDR2 sequences are MDHEN and SYDVKM. Here the CDR3 DNA reads TGTGCCAGCAACCCGCGGCCGGGTCCCAGGGAGACCCAGTACTTC. Protein: CASNPRPGPRETQYF.

This clonotype was observed a few times. The chain recombines TRBV6-1 with TRBJ2-7, with D uncertain. The germline V gene encodes CDR1 MNHNS and CDR2 SASEGT. Trimming stripped 7 bases from V and 1 base from J, with 11 bases between. CDR3 length: 13 residues. CDR3 nucleotide sequence: TGTGCCAGCAATGTCCCGGCGTCCTACGAGCAGTACTTC. Its protein is CASNVPASYEQYF.

The V call is TRBV12-3 or TRBV12-4, the J call TRBJ1-1, with no clear D. The length of the CDR3 is 13 residues. The V and J ends lost 7 bases and 6 bases respectively, with 15 bases between them. The CDR3 is CASNVAGKAEAFF. The CDR3 DNA reads TGTGCCAGCAACGTGGCCGGAAAAGCTGAAGCTTTCTTT.

This clonotype was detected only once. V is TRBV4-3 and J is TRBJ2-3; D not resolved. Germline CDR1 reads LGHNA; CDR2 reads YSLEER. The V end was cut by 5 bases, the J end by 0 bases, with 6 bases between. The CDR3 has 13 amino acids. Here the CDR3 reads CASSSYSTDTQYF. Here the CDR3 DNA reads TGCGCCAGCAGCTCCTACAGCACAGATACGCAGTATTTT.

This clonotype has a handful of counts. The chain employs TRBV5-5 and TRBJ2-7, with D tentatively TRBD1 or TRBD2 (5 bases each). The CDR3 covers 17 residues. CDR1 is SGHKS, CDR2 YYEKEE, per germline (reference sequence). Deletions cut 5 bases from V and 4 bases from J, with 25 bases between. CDR3 in DNA: TGTGCCAGCAGTCCCCTCTATACCCGACGGGGCCATTACGAGCAGTACTTC. This codes for CASSPLYTRRGHYEQYF.

This clonotype was seen only a few times. CDR3 in amino acids: CSARDPARAGATYEQYF. The CDR3 DNA reads TGCAGTGCTAGAGATCCCGCCAGGGCAGGCGCTACCTACGAGCAGTACTTC. The chain joins TRBV20-1 to TRBJ2-7; D possibly corresponds to TRBD1 (5 bases). This CDR3 contains 17 residues. Germline CDR1 and CDR2: DFQATT and SNEGSKA (reference sequence). Trimming removed 0 bases from V and 2 bases from J, with 20 bases in between.

The V and J genes are TRBV5-1 and TRBJ2-3, with TRBD2 matching 12 bases. V lost 2 bases, J lost 3 bases, and 4 bases stayed unmatched. The CDR3 contains 16 residues. Germline CDR1 and CDR2: SGHRS and YFSETQ. The CDR3 coding sequence is TGCGCCAGCAGCTTACCGGGACTAGCGGGTACAGATACGCAGTATTTT. Its translation: CASSLPGLAGTDTQYF.

The chain recombines TRBV5-1 with TRBJ2-3; maybe TRBD2 (6 bases). Per the germline V gene, CDR1 is SGHRS and CDR2 is YFSETQ. CDR3 length: 13 amino acids. Trimming pared 6 bases from V and 1 base from J, leaving 9 bases between. The CDR3 bases are TGCGCCAGCACAGGAGGGGGCACAGATACGCAGTATTTT. It is translated as CASTGGGTDTQYF.